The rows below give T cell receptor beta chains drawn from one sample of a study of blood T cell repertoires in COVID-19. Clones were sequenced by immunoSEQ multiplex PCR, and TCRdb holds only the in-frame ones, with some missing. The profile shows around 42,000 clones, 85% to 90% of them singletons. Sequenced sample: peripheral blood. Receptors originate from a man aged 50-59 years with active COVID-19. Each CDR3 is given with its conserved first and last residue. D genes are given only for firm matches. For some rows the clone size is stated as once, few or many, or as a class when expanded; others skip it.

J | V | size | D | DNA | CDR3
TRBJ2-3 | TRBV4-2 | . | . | TGTGCCAGCAGCCAAGATAGGGGGGGGGCCCCAGATACGCAGTATTTT | CASSQDRGGAPDTQYF
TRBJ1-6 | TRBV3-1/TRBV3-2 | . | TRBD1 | TGTGCCAGCAGCCACGGAACAGGGGAGAGTTCACCCCTCCACTTT | CASSHGTGESSPLHF
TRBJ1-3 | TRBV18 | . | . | TGTGCCAGCGCACTGGACAGAACTGGAAACACCATATATTTT | CASALDRTGNTIYF
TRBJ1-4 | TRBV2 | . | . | TGTGCCAGCAGTGAAAGCCAGGGTGAGGAAAAACTGTTTTTT | CASSESQGEEKLFF
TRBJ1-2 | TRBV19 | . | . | TGTGCCAGTAGAGTCGACAGGTCCCACGGCTACACCTTC | CASRVDRSHGYTF
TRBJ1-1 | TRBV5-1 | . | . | TGCGCCAGCAGCGTCCAGGAGAACACTGAAGCTTTCTTT | CASSVQENTEAFF
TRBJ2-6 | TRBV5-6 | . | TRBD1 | TGTGCCAGCAGCTTGCGTCGGACAGGGAAACCCTCTGGGGCCAACGTCCTGACTTTC | CASSLRRTGKPSGANVLTF
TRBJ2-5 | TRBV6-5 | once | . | TGTGCCAGCAGTTACGTCAGGCAAGAGACCCAGTACTTC | CASSYVRQETQYF
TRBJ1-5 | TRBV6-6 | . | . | TGTGCCAGCAGTCGAGACGGACTTGGCAATCAGCCCCAGCATTTT | CASSRDGLGNQPQHF
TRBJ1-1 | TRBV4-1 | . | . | TGCGCCAGCAGCCACCCGGGGAGATCCACTGAAGCTTTCTTT | CASSHPGRSTEAFF
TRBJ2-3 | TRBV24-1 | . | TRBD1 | TGTGCCACCAGTGACCCGGGACAGGGTCGGACAGATACGCAGTATTTT | CATSDPGQGRTDTQYF
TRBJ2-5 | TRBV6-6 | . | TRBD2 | TGTGCCAGCAGCCTCCCCCGGACTAGCGGCCAAGAGACCCAGTACTTC | CASSLPRTSGQETQYF
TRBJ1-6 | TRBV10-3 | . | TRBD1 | TGTGCCACGAGGGACAGGGGGTATTCACCCCTCCACTTT | CATRDRGYSPLHF
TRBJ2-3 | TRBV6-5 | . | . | TGTGCCAGCAGTTACCGGGATACGCAGTATTTT | CASSYRDTQYF
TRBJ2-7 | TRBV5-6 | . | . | TGTGCCAGCAGCTTGGTTCCGCGGGGCTACGAGCAGTACTTC | CASSLVPRGYEQYF
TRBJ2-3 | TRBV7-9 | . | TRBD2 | TGTGCCAGCAGCTCGCTGCATCATGGGACTAGCGGAAACACAGATACGCAGTATTTT | CASSSLHHGTSGNTDTQYF
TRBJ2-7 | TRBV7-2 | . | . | TGTGCCAGCAGCCCGGCAATCGGGGGCTACGAGCAGTACTTC | CASSPAIGGYEQYF
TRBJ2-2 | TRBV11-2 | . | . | TGTGCCAGCAGCTTGGGGCGCTCCGGGGAGCTGTTTTTT | CASSLGRSGELFF
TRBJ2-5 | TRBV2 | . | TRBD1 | TGTGCCAGCAGCGACGACAGGGGGGGGTTGCAAGAGACCCAGTACTTC | CASSDDRGGLQETQYF
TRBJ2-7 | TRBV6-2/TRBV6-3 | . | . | TGTGCCAGCAGTTACTCAGGAGGGCGGACCTACGAGCAGTACTTC | CASSYSGGRTYEQYF
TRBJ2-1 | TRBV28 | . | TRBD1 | TGTGCCAGCAGGACACAGGGGGCGAGCTCCTACAATGAGCAGTTCTTC | CASRTQGASSYNEQFF
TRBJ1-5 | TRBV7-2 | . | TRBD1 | TGTGCCAGCAGCTCTGGACAGGGGGCAGGTGAGAATCAGCCCCAGCATTTT | CASSSGQGAGENQPQHF
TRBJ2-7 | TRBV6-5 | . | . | TGTGCCAGCAGTTACTCAACCTCACCCCCCTACTACGAGCAGTACTTC | CASSYSTSPPYYEQYF
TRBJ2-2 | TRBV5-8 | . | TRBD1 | TGTGCCAGCAGCCAGGGACAGCTTAACGCCGGGGAGCTGTTTTTT | CASSQGQLNAGELFF